This is a list of T cell receptor beta chains from one sample in a study of cytomegalovirus exposure and HLA in healthy donors. The assay was immunoSEQ multiplex PCR, and TCRdb's table has in-frame clones only and misses some. The data hold more than 250,000 clones, with around 90% observed a single time. The material sequenced was PBMCs. These receptors were taken from a woman in her twenties or thirties in good health and CMV-seropositive. CDR3s leave out the opening cysteine and the closing phenylalanine or tryptophan. The D gene is left open where the match is weak.

d_gene	v_gene	j_gene	CDR3aa
-	TRBV28	TRBJ2-3	ASRSTDTQY
-	TRBV29-1	TRBJ2-7	SVEYVSEQY
TRBD1	TRBV29-1	TRBJ2-5	SVEEKDRDPFPQVETQY
-	TRBV15	TRBJ2-1	ATSRGAASQF
-	TRBV4-1	TRBJ2-1	ASSQVGVASSYNEQF
-	TRBV5-1	TRBJ2-1	ASSLGGGSYNEQF
TRBD2	TRBV7-8	TRBJ2-7	ASSYSGRASYEQY
-	TRBV9	TRBJ2-3	ASSVQQGRADTQY
-	TRBV4-3	TRBJ1-2	ASSPPGYSASSNYGYT
-	TRBV9	TRBJ2-7	ASRKQWGTGEQY
-	TRBV19	TRBJ1-2	ASSSRQEGFYGYT
TRBD1	TRBV13	TRBJ2-1	ASSETGSYNEQF
-	TRBV5-1	TRBJ2-2	ASSLGLNPNTGELF
-	TRBV14	TRBJ2-2	ASSFGKRGGELF
-	TRBV9	TRBJ2-2	ASSVGLVPGELF
TRBD1	TRBV7-9	TRBJ2-5	ASSYRQGIEETQY
-	TRBV30	TRBJ1-1	AWTEAF
TRBD2	TRBV30	TRBJ2-5	AWSRWGGETQY
-	TRBV27	TRBJ2-5	ASRRWSTKETQY
-	TRBV19	TRBJ1-1	ASSISEGVNTEAF
-	TRBV6-5	TRBJ2-7	ASSYSGRQY
-	TRBV28	TRBJ1-1	ASTLGGAGMNTEAF
TRBD2	TRBV5-6	TRBJ2-5	ASSEGLAGVGETQY
-	TRBV7-3	TRBJ2-1	ASSLASDGGNEQF
-	TRBV19	TRBJ1-1	ASSMPMEEAF
TRBD2	TRBV4-1	TRBJ2-2	ASSQRPPGGGNTGELF
-	TRBV30	TRBJ1-3	AWSPTPGNTIY
TRBD2	TRBV19	TRBJ2-3	ASSPTRLASRDTQY
-	TRBV29-1	TRBJ2-6	SVEGGHLGGANVLT
-	TRBV7-9	TRBJ1-5	ASSFSAGADNQPQH
TRBD1	TRBV5-1	TRBJ2-2	ASSLFGRGSTGELF
-	TRBV7-3	TRBJ2-3	ASSLMSGSRTDTQY
-	TRBV7-9	TRBJ2-7	ASSSAQQVPFYEQY
TRBD2	TRBV10-1	TRBJ2-2	ASSDSVGGVTGELF
TRBD1	TRBV11-2	TRBJ1-3	ASSAGQGLDTIY
-	TRBV4-2	TRBJ1-2	ASSQETDSYGYT
-	TRBV5-1	TRBJ1-3	ASSFQGGLSGNTIY
-	TRBV5-1	TRBJ1-4	ASSLLPNDGEKLF
TRBD1	TRBV28	TRBJ1-2	ASRPTGGANYGYT
-	TRBV11-2	TRBJ2-2	ASSLVRGRVGRTGELF
TRBD1	TRBV6-1	TRBJ1-2	ASSEVYRGKNYGYT
-	TRBV11-2	TRBJ1-4	ASSSQGGVEKLF
-	TRBV4-2	TRBJ2-6	ASSQDFLSGANVLT
-	TRBV20-1	TRBJ1-2	SASIVVGYT
-	TRBV2	TRBJ2-3	ASSRGDTGQY
-	TRBV29-1	TRBJ1-1	SVEGGGQGQMNTEAF
-	TRBV28	TRBJ2-3	ASSLWTSSTDTQY
TRBD2	TRBV30	TRBJ2-3	AWSGLAGPDTQY
-	TRBV6-5	TRBJ1-4	ASSYSGFSEKLF
TRBD2	TRBV6-5	TRBJ2-7	ASSYSIAGATYEQY
-	TRBV5-6	TRBJ1-1	ASSLRGPRTEAF
-	TRBV6-1	TRBJ2-7	ASTKTTGFSYEQY
-	TRBV5-1	TRBJ2-2	ASSLAGVAELF
-	TRBV28	TRBJ1-2	ASSPPAPGVGYT